These 25 T cell receptor beta chains share one sample of origin, sequenced in a study of T-cell memory formation after mild COVID-19. TCRdb used MiXCR to reprocess the 5' RACE reads, holding one entry per CDR3 protein. Here the sample spans 300,000 to 350,000 distinct CDR3 sequences, 10% to 15% being singletons. Sequenced input: PBMCs or a T cell subset sorted from them (not recorded which). The receptor set was obtained from a man younger than 35 who had mild COVID-19 (a few samples of this study predate the infection). Cell type and time point are not known.

The rearrangement uses TRBV3-1 and TRBJ2-1, with 7 bases identical to TRBD1. Germline V lookup: CDR1 LGHDT, CDR2 YNNKEL (reference sequence). The CDR3 spans 13 residues. The V gene end was trimmed by 3 bases and the J gene end by 7 bases; junction bases not matched to a gene: 3. The CDR3 DNA reads TGTGCCAGCAGCCAGCTACAGGGGAATGAGCAGTTCTTC. This translates into CASSQLQGNEQFF.

This clonotype was observed many times. The J gene is TRBJ1-2, the V gene TRBV12-3 or TRBV12-4; D is uncertain. Deletions cut 3 bases from V and 4 bases from J, with 12 bases between. CDR3 size: 14 residues. The CDR3 reads CASSLLRSSYGYTF. CDR3 DNA sequence: TGTGCCAGCAGTTTGCTCCGCAGCTCCTATGGCTACACCTTC.

This clonotype has a handful of counts. The chain recombines TRBV6-5 with TRBJ1-2; tentative D call: TRBD1 (6 bases). V lost 5 bases, J lost 0 bases, and 25 bases lay in between. The V gene's germline CDR1 is MNHEY and CDR2 SVGAGI. The CDR3 length is 19 residues. CDR3 sequence: CASSTWAQPGQTTNYGYTF. The CDR3 coding sequence is TGTGCCAGCAGTACCTGGGCCCAGCCTGGACAGACTACTAACTATGGCTACACCTTC.

This chain connects TRBV5-1 to TRBJ1-1; D possibly corresponds to TRBD1 (6 bases). Trimming took off 0 bases at V and 6 bases at J, with 12 bases between the two ends. This CDR3 is 14 amino acids long. Germline V gene sequence: CDR1 SGHRS, CDR2 YFSETQ. The CDR3 region has the DNA TGCGCCAGCAGCTTGGCAGGGGAGAGGGCTGAAGCTTTCTTT. Amino acid sequence: CASSLAGERAEAFF.

CDR3 amino acids: CASSQDRGAGYGYTF. DNA for the CDR3: TGCGCCAGCAGCCAAGATCGGGGGGCGGGTTATGGCTACACCTTC. This chain links TRBV4-3 with TRBJ1-2, with D possibly TRBD1 on 6 matching bases. V was clipped by 0 bases and J by 5 bases, with 13 bases between them. The CDR3 contains 15 residues. Germline values: CDR1 LGHNA, CDR2 YSLEER.

The chain couples TRBV20-1 to TRBJ2-2; the D gene could be TRBD1 or TRBD2 (5 bases each). V lost 6 bases and J 5 bases, leaving 13 bases between the germline ends. The CDR3 spans 13 residues. Germline-derived CDR1 and CDR2 are DFQATT and SNEGSKA (reference sequence). The CDR3 sequence: CSATVGGTGELFF. The CDR3 DNA reads as TGCAGTGCAACCGTTGGGGGAACCGGGGAGCTGTTTTTT.

The chain couples TRBV2 to TRBJ2-7, with D tentatively TRBD2 (6 bases). This CDR3 contains 14 residues. Deletions cut 9 bases from V and 0 bases from J, with 15 bases between. From germline, CDR1 is SNHLY and CDR2 FYNNEI. The DNA for the CDR3 is TGTGCCAGTCGGACCGGGAGAAGCTCCTACGAGCAGTACTTC. This translates into CASRTGRSSYEQYF.

In DNA form, the CDR3 reads TGTGCCAGCAGAACGGAGGGGGTGGAGGAAAAACTGTTTTTT. This codes for CASRTEGVEEKLFF. The chain uses TRBV12-3 or TRBV12-4 and TRBJ1-4; a weak D match, TRBD1 (6 bases). The CDR3 loop spans 14 amino acids. The ends were cut back, 6 bases at V and 8 bases at J, with 16 bases in the middle.

This clonotype has a count of ten or more. The gene calls are TRBV3-1 and TRBJ2-7; D is perhaps TRBD1 (6 bases). CDR3 length: 13 amino acids. The ends were cut back, 1 base at V and 6 bases at J, with 10 bases in the middle. Germline values: CDR1 LGHDT, CDR2 YNNKEL (reference sequence). The CDR3 nucleotides read TGTGCCAGCAGCCAAGGGGACACTCTCGAGCAGTACTTC. Translated: CASSQGDTLEQYF.

This clonotype was picked up many times. The V gene is TRBV6-5, the J gene TRBJ1-2; D is unresolved. The CDR3 spans 12 residues. Between the trimmed V and J ends, which lost 2 bases and 10 bases, there was a span of 11 bases. Germline loops: CDR1 MNHEY, CDR2 SVGAGI. The CDR3 DNA sequence: TGTGCCAGCAGTTACGACTCCTTTGACTACACCTTC. Translation: CASSYDSFDYTF.

The chain recombines TRBV27 with TRBJ2-7, with D possibly being TRBD1 (6 bases). The CDR3 consists of 15 residues. V lost 2 bases and J 4 bases, leaving 15 bases between the germline ends. CDR1 MNHEY and CDR2 SMNVEV come from the germline V gene (reference sequence). Here the CDR3 DNA reads TGTGCCAGCAGTTTACAGGGGAGAGCAGGATACGAGCAGTACGTC. Protein product: CASSLQGRAGYEQYV.

The rearrangement joins TRBV3-1 to TRBJ2-1; 8 bases are a match to TRBD2. Germline CDR1 reads LGHDT; CDR2 reads YNNKEL (reference sequence). Losses at the gene ends were 1 base for V and 2 bases for J; bases not matched to a gene: 4. This CDR3 has 16 amino acids. The CDR3 nucleotides read TGTGCCAGCAGCCAAGTCCAGCGGGGGCCCTACAATGAGCAGTTCTTC. Translated, it gives CASSQVQRGPYNEQFF.

This clonotype was seen only a few times. J is TRBJ1-2 and V is TRBV5-1; TRBD1 might be the D (6 bases). This CDR3 has 16 residues. Germline CDR1 SGHRS, CDR2 YFSETQ. Trimming cost V 4 bases and J 2 bases, with 18 bases left between them. The CDR3: CASSVIPGQGNYGYTF. The CDR3 bases are TGCGCCAGCAGCGTCATCCCCGGTCAGGGGAACTATGGCTACACCTTC.

The rearrangement links TRBV4-1 to TRBJ2-3; D is ambiguous. V was pared by 8 bases and J by 6 bases, with 21 bases between. The CDR3 totals 15 residues. Germline V gene data show CDR1 as MGHRA and CDR2 as YSYEKL. The CDR3 is CASAFLGLARDTQYF. The CDR3 region has the DNA TGCGCCAGCGCCTTTCTGGGTCTCGCGAGGGATACGCAGTATTTT.

This clonotype has only a few counts. This chain connects TRBV29-1 to TRBJ2-1; no definite D call. Germline V CDR1 and CDR2: SQVTM, ANQGSEA. V was trimmed by 3 bases and J by 0 bases, leaving 15 bases between them. This CDR3 has 16 residues. The CDR3 protein is CSVDGRGPSSYNEQFF. CDR3 DNA sequence: TGCAGCGTTGACGGCCGCGGACCGAGCTCCTACAATGAGCAGTTCTTC.

In nucleotides, the CDR3 is TGCGCCAGCAGCCAAGACCCCCTAGGGAAGACCCAGTACTTC. Translating it yields CASSQDPLGKTQYF. This chain links TRBV4-3 with TRBJ2-5; D call uncertain. V lost 0 bases to trimming and J lost 6 bases, with 11 bases between them. The CDR3 loop spans 14 amino acids. Germline values: CDR1 LGHNA, CDR2 YSLEER.

J is TRBJ2-6 and V is TRBV2; unclear D gene. V shed 7 bases and J shed 0 bases, with 10 bases lying between them. Germline V gene data show CDR1 as SNHLY and CDR2 as FYNNEI. This CDR3 has 15 amino acids. CDR3 region: CASTTDGSGANVLTF. The CDR3, as DNA: TGTGCCAGCACTACGGACGGCTCTGGGGCCAACGTCCTGACTTTC.

The chain joins TRBV5-1 to TRBJ1-2; TRBD1 aligns across 7 bases. With 3 bases clipped from V and 8 bases from J, the junction kept 7 bases outside the gene matches. Germline V gives CDR1 SGHRS, CDR2 YFSETQ. The CDR3 runs 13 residues. As DNA, the CDR3 is TGCGCCAGCAGCTGGGGACAGAGTCTCGGCTACACCTTC. Its translation: CASSWGQSLGYTF.

There are a few counts of this clonotype. The rearrangement links TRBV7-3 to TRBJ2-2, with 9 bases lining up with TRBD1. V shed 5 bases, J shed 7 bases, and the junction held 5 bases outside the gene matches. The germline gives CDR1 SGHTA, CDR2 FQGTGA. CDR3 length: 14 amino acids. DNA of the CDR3: TGTGCCAGCAGCCGGGGACAGGGTATCGGGGAGCTGTTTTTT. Amino acids: CASSRGQGIGELFF.

This chain connects TRBV9 to TRBJ2-3; D unclear. The germline gives CDR1 SGDLS, CDR2 YYNGEE. CDR3 length: 16 amino acids. The V end lost 0 bases, the J end lost 0 bases, and 11 bases lay between the germline ends. Here the CDR3 reads CASSVVRGASTDTQYF. In DNA, the CDR3 is TGTGCCAGCAGCGTAGTTCGCGGCGCTAGCACAGATACGCAGTATTTT.

The chain carries TRBV27 and TRBJ1-2; D is undetermined. The CDR3 covers 14 residues. V lost 3 bases to trimming and J lost 8 bases, with 16 bases between them. The germline V gene encodes CDR1 MNHEY and CDR2 SMNVEV (reference sequence). The CDR3 sequence is CASSFLAAPRGYTF. CDR3 DNA sequence: TGTGCCAGCAGTTTCCTCGCGGCCCCGAGGGGCTACACCTTC.

This clonotype was counted only a few times. The rearrangement joins TRBV29-1 to TRBJ2-1; a possible D gene is TRBD2 (7 bases). V dropped 7 bases and J dropped 5 bases, with 15 bases sitting between them. CDR1 SQVTM and CDR2 ANQGSEA come from the germline V gene. The length of the CDR3 is 13 residues. The CDR3, as DNA: TGCAGCGGCGGAGGGGGAGGGCACAATGAGCAGTTCTTC. Translated: CSGGGGGHNEQFF.

The CDR3 sequence: CASSYYSGDSTDTQYF. The CDR3 nucleotides are TGTGCCAGCAGCTATTACAGCGGGGACAGCACAGATACGCAGTATTTT. The chain links TRBV4-2 to TRBJ2-3; 7 bases match TRBD2. V trimming: 5 bases; J trimming: 0 bases; junction bases outside the gene matches: 8. This CDR3 contains 16 residues. Germline CDR1 is LGHNA and CDR2 is YNFKEQ.

In this sample, this clonotype turned up many times. CDR3 loop: CASSAHPGIYEQYF. CDR3 DNA: TGTGCCAGCAGTGCCCATCCAGGGATCTACGAGCAGTACTTC. The chain links TRBV6-1 to TRBJ2-7; a weak D match, TRBD1 (5 bases). CDR3 size: 14 residues. V was cut by 4 bases and J by 3 bases, with 13 bases left in between. Germline loops: CDR1 MNHNS, CDR2 SASEGT.

The rearrangement links TRBV2 to TRBJ2-7, with D perhaps being TRBD1 or TRBD2 (5 bases each). The V end was cut by 5 bases, the J end by 5 bases, with 16 bases between. The length of the CDR3 is 14 residues. Germline CDR1 reads SNHLY; CDR2 reads FYNNEI. The CDR3 DNA reads as TGTGCCAGCAGTCGGAGGACAATCGGCGACGAGCAGTACGTC. Protein sequence: CASSRRTIGDEQYV.